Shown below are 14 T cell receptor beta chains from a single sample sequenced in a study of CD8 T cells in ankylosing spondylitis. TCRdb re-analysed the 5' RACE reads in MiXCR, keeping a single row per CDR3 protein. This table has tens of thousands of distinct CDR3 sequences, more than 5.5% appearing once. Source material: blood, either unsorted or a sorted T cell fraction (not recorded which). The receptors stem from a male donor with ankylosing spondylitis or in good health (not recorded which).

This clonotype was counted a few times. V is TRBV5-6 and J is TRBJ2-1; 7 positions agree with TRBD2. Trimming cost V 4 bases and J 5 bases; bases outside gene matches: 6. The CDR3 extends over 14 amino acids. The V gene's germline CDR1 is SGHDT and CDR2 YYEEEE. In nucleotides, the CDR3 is TGTGCCAGCAGCGAGCTAGCGGAAGACAATGAGCAGTTCTTC. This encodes CASSELAEDNEQFF.

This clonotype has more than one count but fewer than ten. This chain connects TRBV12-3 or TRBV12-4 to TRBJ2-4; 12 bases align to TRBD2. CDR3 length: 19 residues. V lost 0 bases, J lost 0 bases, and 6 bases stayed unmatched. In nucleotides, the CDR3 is TGTGCCAGCAGTTTAGCGACAGGACTAGCGGGGATAGCCAAAAACATTCAGTACTTC. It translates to CASSLATGLAGIAKNIQYF.

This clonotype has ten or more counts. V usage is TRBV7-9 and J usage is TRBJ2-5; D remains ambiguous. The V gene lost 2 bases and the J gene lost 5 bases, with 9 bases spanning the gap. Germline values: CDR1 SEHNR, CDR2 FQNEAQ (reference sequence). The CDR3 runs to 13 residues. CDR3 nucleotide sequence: TGTGCCAGCAGCTTACCCAAGGTGGAGACCCAGTACTTC. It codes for CASSLPKVETQYF.

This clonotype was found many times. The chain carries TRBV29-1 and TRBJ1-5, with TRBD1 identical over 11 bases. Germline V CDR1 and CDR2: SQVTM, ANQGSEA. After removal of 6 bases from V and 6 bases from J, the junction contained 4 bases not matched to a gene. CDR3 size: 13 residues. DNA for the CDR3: TGCAGCGTCGGACAGGGGGCACTTCAGCCCCAGCATTTT. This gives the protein CSVGQGALQPQHF.

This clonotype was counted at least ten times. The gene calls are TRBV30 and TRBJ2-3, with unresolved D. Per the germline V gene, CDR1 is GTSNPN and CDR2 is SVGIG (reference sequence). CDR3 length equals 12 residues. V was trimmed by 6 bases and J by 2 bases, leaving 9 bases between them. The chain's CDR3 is CACRRVTDTQYF. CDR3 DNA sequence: TGTGCCTGCCGCCGGGTCACAGATACGCAGTATTTT.

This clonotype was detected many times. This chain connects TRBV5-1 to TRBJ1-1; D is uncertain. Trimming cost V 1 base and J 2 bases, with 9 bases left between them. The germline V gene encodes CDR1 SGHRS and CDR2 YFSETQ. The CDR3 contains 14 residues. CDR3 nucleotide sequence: TGCGCCAGCAGCTTGTGGTCGGGTAACACTGAAGCTTTCTTT. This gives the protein CASSLWSGNTEAFF.

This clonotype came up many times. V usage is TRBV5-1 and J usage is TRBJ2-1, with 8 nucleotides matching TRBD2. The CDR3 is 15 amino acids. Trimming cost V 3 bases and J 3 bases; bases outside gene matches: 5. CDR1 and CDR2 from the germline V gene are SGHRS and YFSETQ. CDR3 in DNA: TGCGCCAGCAGCTGGGGACTAGACAACTACAATGAGCAGTTCTTC. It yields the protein CASSWGLDNYNEQFF.

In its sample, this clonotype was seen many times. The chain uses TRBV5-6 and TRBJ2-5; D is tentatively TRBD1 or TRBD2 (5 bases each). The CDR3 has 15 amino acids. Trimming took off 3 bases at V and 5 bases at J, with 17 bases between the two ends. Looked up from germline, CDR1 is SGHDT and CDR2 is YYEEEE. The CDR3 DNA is TGTGCCAGCAGCTCCCCGGGACGGCGCGGGGAGACCCAGTACTTC. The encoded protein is CASSSPGRRGETQYF. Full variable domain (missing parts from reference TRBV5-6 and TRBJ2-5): DAGVTQSPTHLIKTRGQQVTLRCSPKSGHDTVSWYQQALGQGPQFIFQYYEEEERQRGNFPDRFSGHQFPNYSSELNVNALLLGDSALYLCASSSPGRRGETQYFGPGTRLLVL.

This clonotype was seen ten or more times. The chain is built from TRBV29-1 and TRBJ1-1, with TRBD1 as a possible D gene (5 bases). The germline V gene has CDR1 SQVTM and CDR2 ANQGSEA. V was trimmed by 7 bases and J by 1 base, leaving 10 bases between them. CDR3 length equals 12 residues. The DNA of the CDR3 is TGCAGCGCCGAGGACACGAACACTGAAGCTTTCTTT. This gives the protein CSAEDTNTEAFF.

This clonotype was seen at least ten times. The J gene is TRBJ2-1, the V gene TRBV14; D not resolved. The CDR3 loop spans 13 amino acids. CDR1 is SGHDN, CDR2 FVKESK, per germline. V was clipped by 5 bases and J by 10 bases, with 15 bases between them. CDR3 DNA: TGTGCCAGCAGCTTCCTAAGCACCGGGGAGCAGTTCTTC. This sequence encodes CASSFLSTGEQFF.

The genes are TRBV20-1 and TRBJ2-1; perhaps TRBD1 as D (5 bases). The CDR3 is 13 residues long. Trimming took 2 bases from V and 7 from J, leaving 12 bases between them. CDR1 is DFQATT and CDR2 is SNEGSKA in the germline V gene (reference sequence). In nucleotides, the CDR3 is TGCAGTGCTAGACAGGGTAGAGGAAATGAGCAGTTCTTC. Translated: CSARQGRGNEQFF.

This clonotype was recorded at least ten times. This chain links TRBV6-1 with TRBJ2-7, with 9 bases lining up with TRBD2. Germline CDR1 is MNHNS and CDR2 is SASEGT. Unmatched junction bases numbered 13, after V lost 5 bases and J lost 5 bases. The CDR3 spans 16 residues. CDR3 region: CASSPNLGGRANEQYF. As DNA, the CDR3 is TGTGCCAGCAGTCCTAATCTTGGCGGGAGGGCCAACGAGCAGTACTTC.

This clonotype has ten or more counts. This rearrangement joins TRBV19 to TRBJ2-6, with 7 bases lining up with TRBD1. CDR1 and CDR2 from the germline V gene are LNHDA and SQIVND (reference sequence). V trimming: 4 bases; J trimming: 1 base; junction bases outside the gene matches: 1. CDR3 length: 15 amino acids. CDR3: CASSKTGSGANVLTF. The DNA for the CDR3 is TGTGCCAGTAGTAAGACAGGGTCTGGGGCCAACGTCCTGACTTTC.

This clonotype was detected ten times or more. Written as DNA, the CDR3 is TGTGCCATCAGTTCTACTCCGGGCTACGAGCAGTACTTC. Protein sequence: CAISSTPGYEQYF. V is TRBV10-3 and J is TRBJ2-7; D not certain. The V gene's germline CDR1 is ENHRY and CDR2 SYGVKD. This CDR3 region has 13 residues. V gave up 5 bases and J gave up 3 bases, with 11 bases separating them.